One and the same sample provided the 25 T cell receptor beta chains below, sequenced in a study of cytomegalovirus exposure and HLA in healthy donors. The PCR used 60 Vbeta and 13 Jbeta primers. Libraries were prepared by immunoSEQ multiplex PCR; TCRdb keeps only in-frame clonotypes and omits some of them. The sample lists approximately 150,000 clones; around four fifths were seen once. The sequenced sample consisted of PBMCs. The origin of the receptors is a man aged 18 to 35 in good health and CMV-seropositive.

This clone has more than one count but fewer than ten. The V call is TRBV6-5, the J call TRBJ2-7; D is possibly TRBD1 (7 bases). Germline CDR1 and CDR2: MNHEY and SVGAGI. The CDR3 covers 14 residues. V lost 4 bases to trimming and J lost 2 bases, with 12 bases between them. The CDR3 here is CASSSQGEAYEQYF. Here the CDR3 DNA reads TGTGCCAGCAGTTCCCAGGGGGAGGCCTACGAGCAGTACTTC.

This clone has a handful of counts. This chain uses TRBV6-5 with TRBJ2-2; 10 nucleotides line up with TRBD1. Germline-derived CDR1 and CDR2 are MNHEY and SVGAGI. There are 14 residues in the CDR3. The CDR3 spells CAVGQGANTGELFF. The CDR3 coding sequence is TGTGCAGTAGGACAGGGGGCGAACACCGGGGAGCTGTTTTTT.

In its sample, this clone was seen a few times. This chain uses TRBV5-1 with TRBJ2-7; tentatively, D is TRBD1 (6 bases). The V gene lost 5 bases and the J gene lost 1 base, with 13 bases spanning the gap. The CDR3 is made up of 14 amino acids. The V gene's germline CDR1 is SGHRS and CDR2 YFSETQ. CDR3 sequence reads: CASRWGPPSYEQYF. CDR3 DNA: TGCGCCAGCAGGTGGGGGCCCCCGTCCTACGAGCAGTACTTC.

The rearrangement joins TRBV6-1 to TRBJ2-7, with 7 bases fitting TRBD1. The trim removed 2 bases at V and 3 bases at J, leaving 7 bases unmatched. The CDR3 extends over 15 amino acids. Germline V gene data show CDR1 as MNHNS and CDR2 as SASEGT. The CDR3 DNA reads as TGTGCCAGCAGTGAAATTGAGGACAGGTACTACGAGCAGTACTTC. This gives the protein CASSEIEDRYYEQYF.

The chain is built from TRBV11-2 and TRBJ2-3, with TRBD1 as a possible D gene (6 bases). The V gene lost 0 bases and the J gene lost 0 bases, with 13 bases spanning the gap. CDR1 and CDR2 (germline): SGHAT, FQNNGV. CDR3 length: 17 amino acids. CDR3 sequence: CASSLDSWGRSTDTQYF. In DNA, the CDR3 is TGTGCCAGCAGCTTAGATTCCTGGGGGCGTAGCACAGATACGCAGTATTTT.

V is TRBV5-4 and J is TRBJ2-2; unclear D gene. CDR1 is SGHNT, CDR2 YYREEE, per germline (reference sequence). V lost 0 bases and J lost 0, with 6 bases in between. The CDR3 length is 15 residues. The CDR3 sequence: CASSLDQANTGELFF. DNA for the CDR3: TGTGCCAGCAGCTTGGATCAGGCGAACACCGGGGAGCTGTTTTTT.

V and J are TRBV4-3 and TRBJ2-3, with 11 bases fitting TRBD2. The CDR3 covers 17 residues. J was trimmed by 0 bases and V by 1 base; bases with no gene match: 3. The germline CDR1 and CDR2 sequences are LGHNA and YSLEER. CDR3 nucleotides: TGCGCCAGCAGCCAAGGGGGACTAGCGGTTAGCACAGATACGCAGTATTTT. It codes for CASSQGGLAVSTDTQYF.

This chain joins TRBV28 and TRBJ1-4, with a weak D call TRBD1 (5 bases). V lost 2 bases and J 4 bases, leaving 20 bases between the germline ends. Germline V gene lookup returns CDR1 MDHEN and CDR2 SYDVKM. There are 18 residues in the CDR3. The CDR3 DNA follows: TGTGCCAGCAGTTTAGGGCGGTCGGGCTCAGGGAATAATGAAAAACTGTTTTTT. Encoded protein: CASSLGRSGSGNNEKLFF.

The rearrangement links TRBV5-4 to TRBJ2-2, with D possibly matching TRBD1 (5 bases). This CDR3 region has 16 residues. Germline-derived CDR1 and CDR2 are SGHNT and YYREEE (reference sequence). V was clipped by 0 bases and J by 5 bases, with 14 bases between them. CDR3 in amino acids: CASSLAPFAGTGELFF. For the CDR3, the DNA is TGTGCCAGCAGCTTGGCCCCCTTTGCAGGGACCGGGGAGCTGTTTTTT.

This clone was seen a handful of times. The chain employs TRBV9 and TRBJ1-2; no clear D. V lost 0 bases to trimming and J lost 9 bases, with 12 bases between them. Germline V gene sequence: CDR1 SGDLS, CDR2 YYNGEE. This CDR3 spans 13 amino acids. The chain's CDR3 is CASSVGLGGSYTF. The CDR3 coding sequence is TGTGCCAGCAGCGTAGGACTAGGTGGCAGCTACACCTTC.

Only a few counts were recorded for this clone. The chain uses TRBV5-1 and TRBJ2-7, with a weak D call TRBD2 (6 bases). This CDR3 has 14 residues. Germline V gives CDR1 SGHRS, CDR2 YFSETQ. V was trimmed by 0 bases and J by 7 bases, leaving 14 bases between them. In DNA form, the CDR3 reads TGCGCCAGCAGCTTGGGTTCCCTCCGGGGGGAGCAGTACTTC. Translating gives CASSLGSLRGEQYF.

The V and J genes are TRBV27 and TRBJ1-2; D perhaps matches TRBD1 (6 bases). This CDR3 has 13 amino acids. V dropped 3 bases and J dropped 4 bases, with 9 bases sitting between them. Germline CDR1 and CDR2: MNHEY and SMNVEV (reference sequence). In nucleotides, the CDR3 is TGTGCCAGCAGTTTGCAGGGGCCCTATGGCTACACCTTC. It translates to CASSLQGPYGYTF.

The V gene is TRBV5-1, the J gene TRBJ2-2; 7 bases match TRBD2. Germline V gene sequence: CDR1 SGHRS, CDR2 YFSETQ. J was trimmed by 1 base and V by 0 bases; bases with no gene match: 6. The CDR3 spans 17 residues. CDR3 in DNA: TGCGCCAGCAGCTTGGGCCTGGGGGGGGTGAACACCGGGGAGCTGTTTTTT. This gives the protein CASSLGLGGVNTGELFF.

In its sample, this clone was seen a few times. The gene calls are TRBV6-6 and TRBJ1-1, with a possible D match to TRBD1 (6 bases). Germline V gene lookup returns CDR1 MNHNY and CDR2 SVGAGI (reference sequence). The CDR3 totals 14 residues. V shed 8 bases and J shed 0 bases, with 13 bases lying between them. The CDR3 reads CASRQETLNTEAFF. The CDR3 nucleotides read TGTGCCAGCCGACAGGAGACCTTGAACACTGAAGCTTTCTTT.

CDR3 sequence: CASSPTGGNQPQHF. As DNA, the CDR3 is TGCGCCAGCAGCCCGACAGGGGGCAATCAGCCCCAGCATTTT. The V gene is TRBV4-3, the J gene TRBJ1-5; TRBD1 agrees at 8 bases. The V segment lost 4 bases and the J segment 2 bases; nucleotides outside the gene matches: 1. The germline V gene has CDR1 LGHNA and CDR2 YSLEER. The CDR3 covers 14 residues.

The rearrangement joins TRBV5-1 to TRBJ2-7; D may be TRBD1 (6 bases). The CDR3 runs 17 residues. The germline gives CDR1 SGHRS, CDR2 YFSETQ. V was trimmed by 7 bases and J by 4 bases, leaving 27 bases between them. The CDR3 DNA sequence: TGCGCCAGCGAACAGGGCGTTGGAGTTTCAAGTTCGTACGAGCAGTACTTC. Its protein is CASEQGVGVSSSYEQYF.

V gene TRBV5-1 combines with J gene TRBJ1-1, with D uncertain. V dropped 0 bases and J dropped 5 bases, with 8 bases sitting between them. The CDR3 is 13 amino acids. The germline CDR1 and CDR2 sequences are SGHRS and YFSETQ. CDR3 loop: CASSLDPSTEAFF. DNA for the CDR3: TGCGCCAGCAGCTTGGATCCGAGTACTGAAGCTTTCTTT.

This chain uses TRBV2 with TRBJ2-7; a weak D match, TRBD1 (6 bases). V lost 6 bases to trimming and J lost 5 bases, with 14 bases between them. Per germline, CDR1 SNHLY and CDR2 FYNNEI. CDR3 size: 13 residues. In DNA, the CDR3 is TGTGCCAGCAGGTACAGGGCTCCCCACGAGCAGTACTTC. As protein: CASRYRAPHEQYF.

The genes are TRBV7-6 and TRBJ2-7; 7 bases are shared with TRBD2. Germline V gives CDR1 SGHVS, CDR2 FNYEAQ. Trimming at V came to 1 base and at J to 0 bases, leaving 3 bases not matched to a gene. The CDR3 runs 15 residues. The CDR3 coding sequence is TGTGCCAGCAGCTTAGGCGGGGGACTCTCCTACGAGCAGTACTTC. It codes for CASSLGGGLSYEQYF.

V and J are TRBV6-1 and TRBJ1-5; 7 nucleotides match TRBD1. Germline V lookup: CDR1 MNHNS, CDR2 SASEGT. V trimming: 1 base; J trimming: 6 bases; junction bases outside the gene matches: 6. The CDR3 extends over 15 amino acids. The CDR3 sequence is CASSEGPTGPQPQHF. For the CDR3, the DNA is TGTGCCAGCAGTGAAGGACCGACAGGGCCTCAGCCCCAGCATTTT.

This chain connects TRBV2 to TRBJ2-2, with D possibly TRBD1 on 6 matching bases. Germline CDR1 reads SNHLY; CDR2 reads FYNNEI. V shed 6 bases and J shed 3 bases, with 11 bases lying between them. The CDR3 is 14 residues long. The CDR3 protein is CASRTGQHTGELFF. CDR3 sequence (DNA): TGTGCCAGCAGAACAGGACAGCACACCGGGGAGCTGTTTTTT.

V gene TRBV28 combines with J gene TRBJ2-7, with 7 bases lining up with TRBD2. The germline CDR1 and CDR2 sequences are MDHEN and SYDVKM. The length of the CDR3 is 13 residues. Losses at the gene ends were 2 bases for V and 3 bases for J; bases not matched to a gene: 1. CDR3 nucleotide sequence: TGTGCCAGCAGTTTAGCGGGAGACTACGAGCAGTACTTC. Protein: CASSLAGDYEQYF.

The J gene is TRBJ2-5, the V gene TRBV4-1; 9 bases are a match to TRBD1. Trimming removed 6 bases from V and 0 bases from J; junction bases left unmatched: 11. CDR1 is MGHRA and CDR2 is YSYEKL in the germline V gene. CDR3 length equals 17 residues. CDR3 loop: CASSVGGTGFYQETQYF. DNA for the CDR3: TGCGCCAGCAGTGTGGGCGGGACAGGGTTCTACCAAGAGACCCAGTACTTC.

V and J are TRBV5-5 and TRBJ2-5; D unresolved. Trimming removed 3 bases from V and 5 bases from J, with 17 bases in between. CDR1 and CDR2 (germline): SGHKS, YYEKEE (reference sequence). The CDR3 has 15 residues. CDR3 sequence reads: CASSSDLEEWETQYF. CDR3 coding DNA: TGTGCCAGCAGCTCCGACCTCGAGGAGTGGGAGACCCAGTACTTC.

CDR3 region: CASSSPGQRPRAFF. In nucleotides, the CDR3 is TGTGCCAGCAGTTCACCGGGACAACGACCGAGAGCTTTCTTT. The rearrangement joins TRBV6-5 to TRBJ1-1; D may be TRBD1 (6 bases). V lost 4 bases and J lost 10, with 19 bases in between. CDR3 size: 14 residues. Germline V CDR1 and CDR2: MNHEY, SVGAGI.